This T cell receptor (beta chain) stems from a study of shared clonotypes between healthy human individuals. V trimming: 8 bases; J trimming: 1 base; junction bases outside the gene matches: 6. This CDR3 region has 14 residues. The V gene's germline CDR1 is MDHEN and CDR2 SYDVKM. Ten immunoSEQ deep assay plates served to sequence unsorted PBMC DNA. The data were produced by immunoSEQ multiplex PCR, yet TCRdb's version contains in-frame clones alone and is incomplete. The repertoire has fewer than 500,000 clones, over 75% of them found once; the top ten carry roughly an eighth. The V gene is TRBV28, the J gene TRBJ2-3; 7 positions agree with TRBD1. Sequences were obtained from PBMCs. This TCR derives from a woman aged 40 to 50 in good health. Some clones in this sample may be carry-over from other donors' samples. This chain's CDR3 is CASLDTGGTDTQYF. CDR3 nucleotides: TGTGCCAGCCTCGACACAGGGGGCACAGATACGCAGTATTTT.